The next 32 T cell receptor beta chains were all read from a single sample in a study of T cell responses to AZD1222 COVID-19 vaccine. This table comes from immunoSEQ multiplex PCR, and its TCRdb copy is limited to in-frame clones, with some not included. The sample records fewer than 300,000 clones, approximately 95% being singletons. The sample was peripheral blood, taken on day 0 of AZD1222 vaccination. The origin of the receptors is an adult in good health.

V gene TRBV5-1 combines with J gene TRBJ2-1, with TRBD2 identical over 12 bases. The CDR3 has 16 amino acids. With 4 bases clipped from V and 7 bases from J, the junction kept 9 bases outside the gene matches. Germline CDR1 SGHRS, CDR2 YFSETQ. Here the CDR3 DNA reads TGCGCCAGCAGCGCGGCGACTAGCGGGAGCGGGAATGAGCAGTTCTTC. Protein product: CASSAATSGSGNEQFF.

This rearrangement joins TRBV3-1 (or the pseudogene TRBV3-2) to TRBJ2-5, with 9 bases aligning to TRBD2. This CDR3 region has 16 residues. V shed 8 bases and J 7 bases; nucleotides not matched to a gene: 17. Germline-derived CDR1 and CDR2 are LGHDT and YNNKEL (reference sequence). The CDR3 DNA reads TGTGCCAGCCAAGGGTTGGCTAGCGGGGATATTGGGACCCAGTACTTC. Its protein product is CASQGLASGDIGTQYF.

This clone is a singleton in its sample. V is TRBV11-2 and J is TRBJ2-1; a possible D gene is TRBD2 (6 bases). This CDR3 is 15 amino acids long. CDR1 is SGHAT and CDR2 is FQNNGV in the germline V gene. The germline V and J ends were trimmed by 5 bases and 7 bases, with 18 bases remaining between them. CDR3 DNA sequence: TGTGCCAGCAGCCGCTTGGGTCCTCGGGGGAATGAGCAGTTCTTC. Its protein is CASSRLGPRGNEQFF.

V is TRBV3-1 (or the pseudogene TRBV3-2) and J is TRBJ2-2; D tentatively fits TRBD1 or TRBD2 (5 bases each). The CDR3 totals 15 residues. Germline lookup yields CDR1 LGHDT and CDR2 YNNKEL (reference sequence). V dropped 6 bases and J dropped 1 base, with 12 bases sitting between them. CDR3 loop: CASRVGTGNTGELFF. The CDR3 DNA sequence: TGTGCCAGCAGAGTTGGGACGGGGAACACCGGGGAGCTGTTTTTT.

The chain has TRBV3-1 (or the pseudogene TRBV3-2) and TRBJ2-7; D is uncertain. V lost 4 bases and J lost 1, with 8 bases in between. The CDR3 totals 13 residues. Germline-derived CDR1 and CDR2 are LGHDT and YNNKEL (reference sequence). CDR3 in DNA: TGTGCCAGCAGCCTAAGAGTATCCTACGAGCAGTACTTC. The encoded protein is CASSLRVSYEQYF.

V is TRBV29-1 and J is TRBJ2-5, with D tentatively TRBD2 (5 bases). V was pared by 7 bases and J by 1 base, with 10 bases between. Looked up from germline, CDR1 is SQVTM and CDR2 is ANQGSEA. The CDR3 has 12 residues. The CDR3: CSAVEGQETQYF. For the CDR3, the DNA is TGCAGCGCGGTTGAGGGCCAAGAGACCCAGTACTTC.

Only one count was recorded for this clone. The J gene is TRBJ2-3, the V gene TRBV28, with 12 bases identical to TRBD2. The junction had 5 bases not matched to a gene; V was cut back by 8 bases and J by 2 bases. CDR3 length: 15 residues. Germline V gene sequence: CDR1 MDHEN, CDR2 SYDVKM. The CDR3 here is CASPSSGGDTDTQYF. CDR3 nucleotide sequence: TGTGCCAGCCCCTCTAGCGGGGGGGACACAGATACGCAGTATTTT. Variable domain in full (rest from reference TRBV28 and TRBJ2-3): DVKVTQSSRYLVKRTGEKVFLECVQDMDHENMFWYRQDPGLGLRLIYFSYDVKMKEKGDIPEGYSVSREKKERFSLILESASTNQTSMYLCASPSSGGDTDTQYFGPGTRLTVL.

The V gene is TRBV6-4, the J gene TRBJ2-7; 7 bases agree with TRBD2. V lost 0 bases and J lost 1; bases outside the gene matches: 0. This CDR3 has 14 amino acids. Germline V CDR1 and CDR2: MRHNA, SNTAGT. For the CDR3, the DNA is TGTGCCAGCAGTGACTCGCGGGGGTCCTACGAGCAGTACTTC. Protein: CASSDSRGSYEQYF.

This clone appeared a single time. V is TRBV7-8 and J is TRBJ1-5; D gene ambiguous. V dropped 5 bases and J dropped 0 bases, with 8 bases sitting between them. This CDR3 comprises 14 residues. CDR1 is SGHVS and CDR2 is FQNEAQ in the germline V gene. For the CDR3, the DNA is TGTGCCAGCAGCCCCGTCCGTAGCAATCAGCCCCAGCATTTT. This translates into CASSPVRSNQPQHF.

The V and J genes are TRBV6-1 and TRBJ1-5; no definite D call. The V end was cut by 1 base, the J end by 0 bases, with 4 bases between. The germline V gene has CDR1 MNHNS and CDR2 SASEGT. The CDR3 is made up of 14 amino acids. The CDR3 DNA reads TGTGCCAGCAGTGAAGAGTATAGCAATCAGCCCCAGCATTTT. This translates into CASSEEYSNQPQHF.

This chain joins TRBV12-3 or TRBV12-4 and TRBJ2-5, with a weak D call TRBD2 (6 bases). Trimming left V 5 bases short and J 5 bases short, with 12 bases between. This CDR3 is 13 amino acids long. CDR3 coding DNA: TGTGCCAGCAGTGCGCAGGGAGGTGAGACCCAGTACTTC. Translating gives CASSAQGGETQYF.

This clone was observed once. This rearrangement joins TRBV19 to TRBJ2-2; 12 bases are shared with TRBD2. The CDR3 contains 16 residues. CDR1 is LNHDA, CDR2 SQIVND, per germline (reference sequence). J lost 3 bases, V lost 4 bases, and 3 bases had no gene match. The CDR3 nucleotides are TGTGCCAGTAGTAGACTAGCGGGAGTTGACACCGGGGAGCTGTTTTTT. Protein: CASSRLAGVDTGELFF.

This rearrangement joins TRBV5-1 to TRBJ1-1; 9 bases are a match to TRBD1. J was trimmed by 2 bases and V by 4 bases; bases with no gene match: 12. The CDR3 runs to 17 residues. The V gene's germline CDR1 is SGHRS and CDR2 YFSETQ. CDR3 DNA: TGCGCCAGCAGCACATCCCCCGGGACAGGGTCTAACACTGAAGCTTTCTTT. This codes for CASSTSPGTGSNTEAFF.

This clone was detected only once. The V and J genes are TRBV28 and TRBJ2-3; D uncertain. The length of the CDR3 is 16 residues. The germline V and J ends were trimmed by 5 bases and 1 base, with 16 bases remaining between them. Germline V gene sequence: CDR1 MDHEN, CDR2 SYDVKM. CDR3 sequence (DNA): TGTGCCAGCAGTCCTCGCCCGGGTCGGGGCACAGATACGCAGTATTTT. Protein sequence: CASSPRPGRGTDTQYF. Using reference TRBV28 and TRBJ2-3 for the parts outside the CDR3, the full variable domain is DVKVTQSSRYLVKRTGEKVFLECVQDMDHENMFWYRQDPGLGLRLIYFSYDVKMKEKGDIPEGYSVSREKKERFSLILESASTNQTSMYLCASSPRPGRGTDTQYFGPGTRLTVL.

The V call is TRBV5-4, the J call TRBJ1-4; 11 nucleotides match TRBD1. The CDR3 has 15 amino acids. Trimming removed 4 bases from V and 8 bases from J; junction bases left unmatched: 7. Germline V lookup: CDR1 SGHNT, CDR2 YYREEE (reference sequence). CDR3 in amino acids: CASSHGQGAEEKLFF. The DNA of the CDR3 is TGTGCCAGCAGCCACGGACAGGGGGCAGAGGAAAAACTGTTTTTT. Using reference TRBV5-4 and TRBJ1-4 for the parts outside the CDR3, the full variable domain is ETGVTQSPTHLIKTRGQQVTLRCSSQSGHNTVSWYQQALGQGPQFIFQYYREEENGRGNFPPRFSGLQFPNYSSELNVNALELDDSALYLCASSHGQGAEEKLFFGSGTQLSVL.

The V and J genes are TRBV7-9 and TRBJ1-1, with D unresolved. The CDR3 loop spans 11 amino acids. The V end was cut by 6 bases, the J end by 2 bases, with 4 bases between. Germline V gives CDR1 SEHNR, CDR2 FQNEAQ (reference sequence). The CDR3 DNA is TGTGCCAGCAGAACAAACACTGAAGCTTTCTTT. Its protein is CASRTNTEAFF.

The chain combines TRBV7-2 with TRBJ2-2; weak D call: TRBD1 (6 bases). The CDR3 covers 13 residues. Germline lookup yields CDR1 SGHTA and CDR2 FQGNSA. V dropped 5 bases and J dropped 5 bases, with 9 bases sitting between them. The CDR3 sequence: CASSPQGTGELFF. The DNA for the CDR3 is TGTGCCAGCAGCCCCCAGGGGACCGGGGAGCTGTTTTTT.

The chain employs TRBV18 and TRBJ1-2, with 7 nucleotides matching TRBD1. With 6 bases clipped from V and 2 bases from J, the junction kept 6 bases outside the gene matches. The CDR3 is made up of 14 amino acids. In germline, CDR1 is KGHSH, CDR2 LQKENI. The CDR3 region is CASSGGQNNYGYTF. In DNA, the CDR3 is TGTGCCAGCTCGGGGGGACAGAACAACTATGGCTACACCTTC.

The genes are TRBV5-4 and TRBJ1-2; D uncertain. Germline CDR1 reads SGHNT; CDR2 reads YYREEE (reference sequence). CDR3 length equals 13 residues. Trimming cost V 0 bases and J 2 bases, with 5 bases left between them. The CDR3 sequence is CASSLERNYGYTF. CDR3 coding DNA: TGTGCCAGCAGCTTGGAACGGAACTATGGCTACACCTTC.

The chain recombines TRBV3-1 (or the pseudogene TRBV3-2) with TRBJ1-5; D is perhaps TRBD1 (5 bases). From germline, CDR1 is LGHDT and CDR2 YNNKEL (reference sequence). This CDR3 region has 13 residues. V was cut by 4 bases and J by 6 bases, with 10 bases left in between. CDR3 amino acids: CASSRPGGQPQHF. The CDR3 DNA sequence: TGTGCCAGCAGCCGGCCGGGGGGTCAGCCCCAGCATTTT.

The chain carries TRBV7-7 and TRBJ2-5, with 8 nucleotides matching TRBD1. The CDR3 extends over 14 amino acids. Trimming cost V 3 bases and J 5 bases; bases outside gene matches: 5. Germline V gene data show CDR1 as SSHAT and CDR2 as FNYEAQ (reference sequence). In nucleotides, the CDR3 is TGTGCCAGCAGCTTGACAGGGGCGGTTGAGACCCAGTACTTC. Residues: CASSLTGAVETQYF. Combining the CDR3 with reference TRBV7-7 and TRBJ2-5 gives the whole variable domain GAGVSQSPRYKVTKRGQDVTLRCDPISSHATLYWYQQALGQGPEFLTYFNYEAQPDKSGLPSDRFSAERPEGSISTLTIQRTEQRDSAMYRCASSLTGAVETQYFGPGTRLLVL.

V is TRBV6-1 and J is TRBJ1-3; no reliable D call. CDR1 MNHNS and CDR2 SASEGT come from the germline V gene. The V end lost 4 bases, the J end lost 1 base, and 14 bases lay between the germline ends. CDR3 length: 16 amino acids. DNA for the CDR3: TGTGCCAGCAGTGTGACTCCTCTCAAATCTGGAAACACCATATATTTT. Its translation is CASSVTPLKSGNTIYF.

CDR3 loop: CASREGTEYGYTF. The CDR3 nucleotides are TGTGCCAGCAGGGAGGGAACAGAGTATGGCTACACCTTC. The J gene is TRBJ1-2, the V gene TRBV2; D unresolved. Trimming took 6 bases from V and 5 from J, leaving 13 bases between them. The germline V gene has CDR1 SNHLY and CDR2 FYNNEI. The CDR3 is 13 residues long.

V usage is TRBV18 and J usage is TRBJ2-5; no firm D call. Germline lookup yields CDR1 KGHSH and CDR2 LQKENI. V was cut by 2 bases and J by 2 bases, with 6 bases left in between. The CDR3 runs 13 residues. In nucleotides, the CDR3 is TGTGCCAGCTCACCAGGGTCTCAAGAGACCCAGTACTTC. Protein sequence: CASSPGSQETQYF. Full variable domain (rest looked up from reference TRBV18 and TRBJ2-5): NAGVMQNPRHLVRRRGQEARLRCSPMKGHSHVYWYRQLPEEGLKFMVYLQKENIIDESGMPKERFSAEFPKEGPSILRIQQVVRGDSAAYFCASSPGSQETQYFGPGTRLLVL.

The gene calls are TRBV3-1 (or the pseudogene TRBV3-2) and TRBJ1-1, with no clear D. Trimming removed 1 base from V and 4 bases from J, with 13 bases in between. Germline V gene data show CDR1 as LGHDT and CDR2 as YNNKEL (reference sequence). The CDR3 is 15 amino acids. CDR3 in amino acids: CASSQVAGWGTEAFF. The CDR3 DNA sequence: TGTGCCAGCAGCCAAGTGGCGGGTTGGGGCACTGAAGCTTTCTTT.

The chain uses TRBV12-3 or TRBV12-4 and TRBJ1-2; D is unresolved. Trimming shortened V by 6 bases and J by 3 bases, and 8 bases separated the two germline ends. The CDR3 has 12 residues. DNA of the CDR3: TGTGCCAGCAGCGACGGGTACTATGGCTACACCTTC. Its translation: CASSDGYYGYTF.

This clone was recorded only once. The gene calls are TRBV12-3 or TRBV12-4 and TRBJ1-5; D ambiguous. The length of the CDR3 is 13 residues. The ends were cut back, 10 bases at V and 9 bases at J, with 19 bases in the middle. CDR3 sequence: CATKDGVVGPQHF. The CDR3 DNA follows: TGTGCCACCAAGGACGGGGTGGTTGGGCCCCAGCATTTT.

Only one count was recorded for this clone. V usage is TRBV21-1 and J usage is TRBJ2-3; the DNA was not compared with TRBD2, the D call given in the table. TRBV21-1 is recorded as a pseudogene. The CDR3 totals 16 residues. The CDR3 bases are TGTGCCAGCAGCTTTCCGGGACTACCAAGCACAGATACGCAGTATTTT. Residues: CASSFPGLPSTDTQYF.

The V and J genes are TRBV2 and TRBJ2-1; D is possibly TRBD2 (6 bases). The CDR3 sequence is 11 residues long. V was pared by 8 bases and J by 12 bases, with 14 bases between. Germline V CDR1 and CDR2: SNHLY, FYNNEI. The CDR3 sequence is CASRERWAQFF. The DNA for the CDR3 is TGTGCCAGCCGGGAGCGCTGGGCGCAGTTCTTC.

A remark on this clone: At the DNA level, this CDR3 is encoded by other sequences in the same sample as well. V gene TRBV5-1 combines with J gene TRBJ1-1; no clear D gene. Looked up from germline, CDR1 is SGHRS and CDR2 is YFSETQ. V lost 1 base and J lost 5, with 6 bases in between. The CDR3 loop spans 12 amino acids. CDR3 sequence: CASSLPGTEAFF. The DNA of the CDR3 is TGCGCCAGCAGCTTGCCGGGGACTGAAGCTTTCTTT.

The V and J genes are TRBV3-1 (or the pseudogene TRBV3-2) and TRBJ2-7; D is possibly TRBD2 (6 bases). V dropped 3 bases and J dropped 1 base, with 16 bases sitting between them. CDR3 size: 16 residues. Germline V CDR1 and CDR2: LGHDT, YNNKEL (reference sequence). The CDR3 nucleotides read TGTGCCAGCAGCCAGCAAGATATTAGCGGATCCTACGAGCAGTACTTC. Its translation is CASSQQDISGSYEQYF.

V usage is TRBV7-8 and J usage is TRBJ2-5; 7 positions agree with TRBD1. The DNA matches TRBJ2-7 better at its end, which makes the J call doubtful. The CDR3 extends over 14 amino acids. CDR1 SGHVS and CDR2 FQNEAQ come from the germline V gene. The CDR3 loop is CASSLDRGTYEQYF. The CDR3, as DNA: TGTGCCAGCAGCTTAGACAGGGGTACCTACGAGCAGTACTTC.